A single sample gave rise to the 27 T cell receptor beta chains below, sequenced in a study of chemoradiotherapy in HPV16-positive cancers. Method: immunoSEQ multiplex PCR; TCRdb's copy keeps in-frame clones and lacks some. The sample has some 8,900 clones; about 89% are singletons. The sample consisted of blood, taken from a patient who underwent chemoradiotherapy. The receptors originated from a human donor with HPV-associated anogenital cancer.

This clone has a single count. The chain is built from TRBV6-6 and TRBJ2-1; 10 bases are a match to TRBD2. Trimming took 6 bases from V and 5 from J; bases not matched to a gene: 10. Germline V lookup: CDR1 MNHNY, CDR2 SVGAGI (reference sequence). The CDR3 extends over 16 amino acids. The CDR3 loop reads CASRRTSGDANNEQFF. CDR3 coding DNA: TGTGCCAGCAGGCGGACTAGCGGAGATGCCAACAATGAGCAGTTCTTC.

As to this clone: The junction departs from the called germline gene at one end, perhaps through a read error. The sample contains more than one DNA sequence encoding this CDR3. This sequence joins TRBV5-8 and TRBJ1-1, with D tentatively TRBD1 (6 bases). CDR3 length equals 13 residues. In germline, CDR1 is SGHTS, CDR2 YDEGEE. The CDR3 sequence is CAGGGGLNTEAFF. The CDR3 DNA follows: TGTGCCGGAGGGGGGGGGTTGAACACTGAAGCCTTCTTT.

The CDR3 sequence: CASSLAVTGGRETQYF. The CDR3 region has the DNA TGTGCCAGCAGCTTAGCGGTGACAGGGGGCAGGGAGACCCAGTACTTC. This chain links TRBV7-6 with TRBJ2-5, with TRBD1 matching over 10 bases. This CDR3 comprises 16 residues. V dropped 0 bases and J dropped 5; count of bases not matched to a gene: 6. Germline V gene data show CDR1 as SGHVS and CDR2 as FNYEAQ.

Here the CDR3 reads CASRDLRGLAYGYTF. CDR3 sequence (DNA): TGTGCCAGCAGGGACCTGAGAGGCCTAGCCTATGGCTACACCTTC. The chain carries TRBV2 and TRBJ1-2; no definite D call. Germline loops: CDR1 SNHLY, CDR2 FYNNEI. Deletions cut 6 bases from V and 4 bases from J, with 18 bases between. The CDR3 totals 15 residues.

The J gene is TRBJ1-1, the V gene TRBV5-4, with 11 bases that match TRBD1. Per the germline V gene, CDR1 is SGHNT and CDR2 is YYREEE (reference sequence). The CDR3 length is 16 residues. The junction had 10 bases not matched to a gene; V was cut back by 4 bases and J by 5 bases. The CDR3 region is CASSPGTGGSGTEAFF. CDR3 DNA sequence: TGTGCCAGCAGCCCCGGGACAGGGGGAAGTGGAACTGAAGCTTTCTTT.

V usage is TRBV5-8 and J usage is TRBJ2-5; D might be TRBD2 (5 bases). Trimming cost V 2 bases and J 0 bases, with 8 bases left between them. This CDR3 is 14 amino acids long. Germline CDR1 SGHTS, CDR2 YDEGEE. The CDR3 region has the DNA TGTGCCAGCAGCTTCCGGGAATACCAAGAGACCCAGTACTTC. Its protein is CASSFREYQETQYF.

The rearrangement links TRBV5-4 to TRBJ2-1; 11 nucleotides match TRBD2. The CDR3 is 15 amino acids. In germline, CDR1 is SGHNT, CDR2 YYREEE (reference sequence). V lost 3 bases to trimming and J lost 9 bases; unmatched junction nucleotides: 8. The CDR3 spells CASSSGLADPSEQFF. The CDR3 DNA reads TGTGCCAGCAGCTCGGGACTAGCGGACCCAAGTGAGCAGTTCTTC. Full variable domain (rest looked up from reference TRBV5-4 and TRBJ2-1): ETGVTQSPTHLIKTRGQQVTLRCSSQSGHNTVSWYQQALGQGPQFIFQYYREEENGRGNFPPRFSGLQFPNYSSELNVNALELDDSALYLCASSSGLADPSEQFFGPGTRLTVL.

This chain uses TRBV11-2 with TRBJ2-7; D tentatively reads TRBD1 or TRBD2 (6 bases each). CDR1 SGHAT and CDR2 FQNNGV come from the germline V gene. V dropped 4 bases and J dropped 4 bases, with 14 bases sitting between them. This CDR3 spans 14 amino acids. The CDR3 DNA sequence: TGTGCCAGCAGCTCGTACGGGGGCAAATACGAGCAGTACTTC. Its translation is CASSSYGGKYEQYF. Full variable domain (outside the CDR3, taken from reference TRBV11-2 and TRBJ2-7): EAGVAQSPRYKIIEKRQSVAFWCNPISGHATLYWYQQILGQGPKLLIQFQNNGVVDDSQLPKDRFSAERLKGVDSTLKIQPAKLEDSAVYLCASSSYGGKYEQYFGPGTRLTVT.

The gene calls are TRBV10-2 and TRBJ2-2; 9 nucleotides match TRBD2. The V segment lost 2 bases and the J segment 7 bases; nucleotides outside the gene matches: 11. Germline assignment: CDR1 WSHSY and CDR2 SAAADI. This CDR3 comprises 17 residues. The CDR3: CASSEPGTSPWGGELFF. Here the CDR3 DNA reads TGCGCCAGCAGTGAGCCGGGGACTAGCCCCTGGGGCGGGGAGCTGTTTTTT.

CDR3 bases: TGTGCCAGCAGCTTAGGTTTCGGCCAGCCCCCGCATGGCTACACCTTC. Its translation is CASSLGFGQPPHGYTF. The chain uses TRBV7-9 and TRBJ1-2; D is ambiguous. The CDR3 runs 16 residues. Trimming shortened V by 1 base and J by 6 bases, and 18 bases separated the two germline ends. Germline loops: CDR1 SEHNR, CDR2 FQNEAQ (reference sequence).

The CDR3 loop is CASSPFDIGNTEAFF. In nucleotides, the CDR3 is TGTGCCAGCAGCCCCTTTGACATAGGGAACACTGAAGCTTTCTTT. V gene TRBV7-9 combines with J gene TRBJ1-1; D gene uncertain. Germline values: CDR1 SEHNR, CDR2 FQNEAQ (reference sequence). V lost 5 bases and J 1 base, leaving 14 bases between the germline ends. The CDR3 runs to 15 residues.

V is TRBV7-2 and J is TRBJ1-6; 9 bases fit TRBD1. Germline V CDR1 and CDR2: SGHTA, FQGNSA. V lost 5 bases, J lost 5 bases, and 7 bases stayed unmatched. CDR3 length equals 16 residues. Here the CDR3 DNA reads TGTGCCAGCAGCCCCGGACAGGGGAGGAATAATTCACCCCTCCACTTT. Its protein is CASSPGQGRNNSPLHF.

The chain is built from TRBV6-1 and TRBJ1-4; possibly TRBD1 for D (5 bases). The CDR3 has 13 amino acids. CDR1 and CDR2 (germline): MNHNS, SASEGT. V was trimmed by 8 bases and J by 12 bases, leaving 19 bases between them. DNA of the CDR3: TGTGCCAGCTTCCGAAAGGGGAATAGTGAACTGTTTTTT. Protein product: CASFRKGNSELFF.

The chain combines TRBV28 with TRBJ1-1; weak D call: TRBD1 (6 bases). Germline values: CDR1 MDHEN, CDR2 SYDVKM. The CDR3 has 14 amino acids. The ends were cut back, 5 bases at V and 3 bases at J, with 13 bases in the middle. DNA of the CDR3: TGTGCCAGCAGTCCCCCGAACAGGGACACTGAAGCTTTCTTT. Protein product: CASSPPNRDTEAFF.

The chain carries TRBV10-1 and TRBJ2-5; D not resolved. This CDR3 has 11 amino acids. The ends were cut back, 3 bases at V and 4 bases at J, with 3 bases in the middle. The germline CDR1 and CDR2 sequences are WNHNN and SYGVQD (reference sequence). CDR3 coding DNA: TGCGCCAGCAGTGATGCAGAGACCCAGTACTTC. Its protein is CASSDAETQYF.

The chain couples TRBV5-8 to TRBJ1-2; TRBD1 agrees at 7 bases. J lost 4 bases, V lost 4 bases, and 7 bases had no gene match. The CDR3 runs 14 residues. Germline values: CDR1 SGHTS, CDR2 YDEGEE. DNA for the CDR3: TGTGCCAGCAGCAGGGGACAGCAGGGCTATGGCTACACCTTC. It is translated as CASSRGQQGYGYTF.

Here the CDR3 reads CASSFRNSYNEQFF. CDR3 sequence (DNA): TGTGCCAGCAGCTTTAGGAACTCCTACAATGAGCAGTTCTTC. The gene calls are TRBV5-6 and TRBJ2-1; D gene ambiguous. The ends were cut back, 2 bases at V and 0 bases at J, with 6 bases in the middle. This CDR3 is 14 amino acids long. Germline V gene sequence: CDR1 SGHDT, CDR2 YYEEEE. The whole variable domain, remainder taken from reference TRBV5-6 and TRBJ2-1, is DAGVTQSPTHLIKTRGQQVTLRCSPKSGHDTVSWYQQALGQGPQFIFQYYEEEERQRGNFPDRFSGHQFPNYSSELNVNALLLGDSALYLCASSFRNSYNEQFFGPGTRLTVL.

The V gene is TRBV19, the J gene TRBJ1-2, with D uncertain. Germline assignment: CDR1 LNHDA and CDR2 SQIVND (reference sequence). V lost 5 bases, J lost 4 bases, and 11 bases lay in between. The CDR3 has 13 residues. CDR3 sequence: CASSAASGYGYTF. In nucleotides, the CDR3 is TGTGCCAGTAGTGCTGCGTCCGGCTATGGCTACACCTTC. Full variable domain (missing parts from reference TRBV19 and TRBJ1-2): DGGITQSPKYLFRKEGQNVTLSCEQNLNHDAMYWYRQDPGQGLRLIYYSQIVNDFQKGDIAEGYSVSREKKESFPLTVTSAQKNPTAFYLCASSAASGYGYTFGSGTRLTVV.

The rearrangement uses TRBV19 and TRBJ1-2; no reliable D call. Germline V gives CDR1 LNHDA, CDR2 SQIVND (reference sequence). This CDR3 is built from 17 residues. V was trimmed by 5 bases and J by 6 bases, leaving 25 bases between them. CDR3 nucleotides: TGTGCCAGTAGTTTTCCCCGGCGCGGCAGGAGTTCACATGGCTACACCTTC. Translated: CASSFPRRGRSSHGYTF.

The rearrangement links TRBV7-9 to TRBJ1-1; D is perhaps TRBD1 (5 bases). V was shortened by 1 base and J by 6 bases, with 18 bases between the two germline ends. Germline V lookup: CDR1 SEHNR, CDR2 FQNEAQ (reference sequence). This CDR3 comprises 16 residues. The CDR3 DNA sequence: TGTGCCAGCAGCTTAGAGTGGGCAGGGAGGGGACCTGAAGCTTTCTTT. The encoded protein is CASSLEWAGRGPEAFF. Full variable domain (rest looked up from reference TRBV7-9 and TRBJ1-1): DTGVSQNPRHKITKRGQNVTFRCDPISEHNRLYWYRQTLGQGPEFLTYFQNEAQLEKSRLLSDRFSAERPKGSFSTLEIQRTEQGDSAMYLCASSLEWAGRGPEAFFGQGTRLTVV.

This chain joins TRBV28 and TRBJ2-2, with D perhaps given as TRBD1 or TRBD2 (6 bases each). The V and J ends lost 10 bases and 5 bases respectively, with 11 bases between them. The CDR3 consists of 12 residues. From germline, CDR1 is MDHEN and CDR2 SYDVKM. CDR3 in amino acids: CATWGATGELFF. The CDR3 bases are TGTGCCACCTGGGGGGCAACCGGGGAGCTGTTTTTT.

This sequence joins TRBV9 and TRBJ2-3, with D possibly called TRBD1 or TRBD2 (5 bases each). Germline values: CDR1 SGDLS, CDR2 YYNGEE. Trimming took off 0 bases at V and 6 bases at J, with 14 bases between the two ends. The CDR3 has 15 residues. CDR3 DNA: TGTGCCAGCAGCGTAGCGGGGCTTCCTGCGGATACGCAGTATTTT. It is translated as CASSVAGLPADTQYF.

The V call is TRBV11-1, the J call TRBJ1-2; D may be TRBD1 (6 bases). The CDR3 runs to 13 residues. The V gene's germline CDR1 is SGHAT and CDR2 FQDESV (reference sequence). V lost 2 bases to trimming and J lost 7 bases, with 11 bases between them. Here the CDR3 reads CASSLTGPIGYTF. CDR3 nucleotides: TGTGCCAGCAGCTTAACAGGGCCGATTGGCTACACCTTC.

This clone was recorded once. The CDR3 sequence: CASSPSGTDSPLHF. The CDR3 DNA is TGTGCCAGCTCACCGAGTGGCACAGATTCACCCCTCCACTTT. This rearrangement joins TRBV18 to TRBJ1-6; D gene uncertain. The CDR3 loop spans 14 amino acids. V dropped 3 bases and J dropped 8 bases, with 11 bases sitting between them. In germline, CDR1 is KGHSH, CDR2 LQKENI.

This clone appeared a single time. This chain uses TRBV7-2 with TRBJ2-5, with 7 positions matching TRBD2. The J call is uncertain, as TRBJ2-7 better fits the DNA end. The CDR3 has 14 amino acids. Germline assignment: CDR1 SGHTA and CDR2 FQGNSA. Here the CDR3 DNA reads TGTGCCAGCAGCTTCGGACTAGACACCTACGAGCAGTACTTC. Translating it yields CASSFGLDTYEQYF.

In DNA, the CDR3 is TGTGCCAGCAGCTTTACGAGGGAAAACTATGGCTACACCTTC. It yields the protein CASSFTRENYGYTF. V gene TRBV7-2 combines with J gene TRBJ1-2; unclear D gene. CDR1 SGHTA and CDR2 FQGNSA come from the germline V gene. The V end lost 3 bases, the J end lost 2 bases, and 10 bases lay between the germline ends. The CDR3 consists of 14 residues.

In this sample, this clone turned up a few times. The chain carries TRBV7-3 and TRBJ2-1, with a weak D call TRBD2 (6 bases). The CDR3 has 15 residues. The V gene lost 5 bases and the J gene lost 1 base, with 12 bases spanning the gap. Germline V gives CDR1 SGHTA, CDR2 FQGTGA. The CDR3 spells CASSPRGKSYNEQFF. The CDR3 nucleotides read TGTGCCAGCAGCCCCCGGGGGAAGTCCTACAATGAGCAGTTCTTC.